The TCR beta chain under discussion was sequenced for a study of shared clonotypes between healthy human individuals. Generated by immunoSEQ multiplex PCR, the TCRdb table keeps only in-frame clones and is missing some. Altogether 2,500,000 or so clones are present, 93% being singletons, with the ten largest covering 0.36%. The V end was cut by 2 bases, the J end by 2 bases, with 10 bases between. Germline values: CDR1 SGHAT, CDR2 FQNNGV. The CDR3 loop spans 15 amino acids. Sequenced: naive CD4+ T cells from PBMCs. As for subset: CD45RA+ positively selected. The rearrangement joins TRBV11-2 to TRBJ2-1, with a tentative D call TRBD2 (6 bases). The receptor was derived from a man between 18 and 29 years old in good health. Some clones in this sample may be carry-over from other donors' samples. CDR3 residues: CASSLSVAAYNEQFF. In nucleotides, the CDR3 is TGTGCCAGCAGCTTAAGTGTAGCGGCCTACAATGAGCAGTTCTTC. Based on the CDR3 plus reference TRBV11-2 and TRBJ2-1, the full variable domain is EAGVAQSPRYKIIEKRQSVAFWCNPISGHATLYWYQQILGQGPKLLIQFQNNGVVDDSQLPKDRFSAERLKGVDSTLKIQPAKLEDSAVYLCASSLSVAAYNEQFFGPGTRLTVL.